These T cell receptor beta chains were read from a single sample in a study of shared clonotypes between healthy human individuals. The method was immunoSEQ multiplex PCR; TCRdb's version includes in-frame clones alone and lacks a portion of them. The table lists about 2.5 million clones, less than 95% of them singletons. The sample taken for sequencing was naive CD4+ T cells from PBMCs. These receptors originate from a man aged 18 to 30 in good health. Some clones in this sample may be carry-over from other donors' samples. The CDR3 runs from the conserved cysteine through the conserved F or W. D genes are given only for firm matches. Only part of the rows carry a size: once, few, many, or a class if the clone is expanded.

>TRBJ1-3|-|TRBV9|-
CASSVGFSGNTIYF
TGTGCCAGCAGCGTAGGGTTTTCTGGAAACACCATATATTTT
>TRBJ1-2|-|TRBV2|-
CASRENYGYTF
TGTGCCAGCAGAGAGAACTATGGCTACACCTTC
>TRBJ2-7|TRBD1|TRBV5-1|-
CASRPGQGYHEQYF
TGCGCCAGCAGACCGGGACAGGGCTACCACGAGCAGTACTTC
>TRBJ2-7|TRBD1|TRBV10-3|-
CAISAGQGPLEQYF
TGTGCCATCAGTGCGGGACAGGGCCCCCTCGAGCAGTACTTC
>TRBJ2-1|-|TRBV18|-
CASSPQRVGYNEQFF
TGTGCCAGCTCACCACAGCGGGTCGGGTACAATGAGCAGTTCTTC
>TRBJ2-7|-|TRBV4-2|-
CASSQLSGSSYEQYF
TGTGCCAGCAGCCAATTGTCCGGGAGCTCCTACGAGCAGTACTTC
>TRBJ1-5|TRBD1|TRBV30|-
CAWSPSTGMPQPQHF
TGTGCCTGGAGTCCCTCGACAGGGATGCCGCAGCCCCAGCATTTT
>TRBJ2-2|-|TRBV28|-
CASSKVPGLITGELFF
TGTGCCAGCAGTAAGGTTCCGGGACTGATCACCGGGGAGCTGTTTTTT
>TRBJ2-2|TRBD1|TRBV7-3|-
CASSLKKGQDQPTGELFF
TGTGCCAGCAGCTTAAAAAAGGGACAGGACCAACCCACCGGGGAGCTGTTTTTT
>TRBJ2-2|-|TRBV2|-
CASSEWDNTGELFF
TGTGCCAGCAGTGAATGGGACAACACCGGGGAGCTGTTTTTT
>TRBJ2-7|TRBD1|TRBV28|-
CASSLWTGAYEQYF
TGTGCCAGCAGTCTTTGGACAGGGGCCTACGAGCAGTACTTC
>TRBJ2-3|TRBD2|TRBV7-3|-
CASSWGLAGVTDTQYF
TGTGCCAGCAGCTGGGGGTTAGCGGGAGTGACAGATACGCAGTATTTT
>TRBJ2-7|TRBD2|TRBV7-2|-
CASSLVPSGATGEQYF
TGTGCCAGCAGCTTAGTCCCTAGCGGAGCAACGGGGGAGCAGTACTTC
>TRBJ2-1|TRBD2|TRBV6-5|-
CASRLAAYNEQFF
TGTGCCAGTAGACTAGCGGCCTACAATGAGCAGTTCTTC
>TRBJ2-2|TRBD1|TRBV18|-
CASSRRDSSPGELFF
TGTGCCAGCTCACGACGGGACAGTAGCCCCGGGGAGCTGTTTTTT
>TRBJ1-3|-|TRBV7-2|-
CASSLASGGGNTIYF
TGTGCCAGCAGCTTAGCGTCGGGGGGTGGAAACACCATATATTTT
>TRBJ2-1|-|TRBV28|-
CASSLERTMEFF
TGTGCCAGCAGTTTAGAGCGGACGATGGAGTTCTTC
>TRBJ2-3|-|TRBV5-1|-
CASSLVPGYTDTQYF
TGCGCCAGCAGCTTGGTTCCCGGGTACACAGATACGCAGTATTTT
>TRBJ2-7|-|TRBV28|-
CASSLWRGGIYEQYF
TGTGCCAGCAGTTTATGGAGGGGTGGTATCTACGAGCAGTACTTC
>TRBJ2-5|-|TRBV9|-
CASSFGPAEETQYF
TGTGCCAGCAGCTTCGGACCAGCTGAAGAGACCCAGTACTTC
>TRBJ1-1|-|TRBV30|-
CAWRGTPGTEAFF
TGTGCCTGGAGGGGGACCCCAGGCACTGAAGCTTTCTTT
>TRBJ1-3|TRBD1|TRBV28|-
CASIPTGGVGNTIYF
TGTGCCAGCATCCCTACAGGGGGCGTGGGAAACACCATATATTTT
>TRBJ2-3|-|TRBV19|-
CASSKSGTSHGADTQYF
TGTGCCAGTAGTAAATCGGGGACGAGCCATGGTGCAGATACGCAGTATTTT
>TRBJ1-5|-|TRBV19|-
CASSIGVGNQPQHF
TGTGCCAGTAGTATAGGGGTTGGCAATCAGCCCCAGCATTTT
>TRBJ2-1|-|TRBV5-1|-
CASSPTAGAINEQFF
TGCGCCAGCAGCCCTACAGCGGGTGCGATCAATGAGCAGTTCTTC
>TRBJ2-3|TRBD1|TRBV5-1|-
CASSLGTGVSTDTQYF
TGCGCCAGCAGCTTAGGGACAGGGGTGTCTACAGATACGCAGTATTTT
>TRBJ1-1|TRBD1|TRBV29-1|once
CSVVSLTGMAFF
TGCAGCGTTGTTTCCCTGACAGGGATGGCTTTCTTT
>TRBJ1-2|-|TRBV19|-
CASSTPGTVQGGYTF
TGTGCCAGTAGTACCCCTGGGACGGTGCAGGGTGGCTACACCTTC
>TRBJ2-3|TRBD2|TRBV7-2|-
CASSTPGLAQYF
TGTGCCAGCAGCACTCCGGGACTAGCGCAGTATTTT
>TRBJ2-3|-|TRBV5-1|-
CASSLAVSSTDTQYF
TGCGCCAGCAGCTTGGCCGTGTCTAGCACAGATACGCAGTATTTT
>TRBJ2-7|-|TRBV2|-
CASSEAGPGYEQYF
TGTGCCAGCAGTGAAGCGGGGCCGGGCTACGAGCAGTACTTC
>TRBJ1-4|-|TRBV6-5|few
CASTSTGSNEKLFF
TGTGCCAGCACTTCCACGGGCAGTAATGAAAAACTGTTTTTT